This record looks at one T cell receptor (beta chain) sequence and its context. The data are from a study of blood T cell repertoires in COVID-19. Whole-study context: Sample material is recorded as cDNA or gDNA derived from T cells, B-cell-depleted T cells, or PBMCs.

V was cut by 5 bases and J by 4 bases, with 8 bases left in between. Germline lookup yields CDR1 MNHEY and CDR2 SVGEGT. This CDR3 region has 13 residues. Repertoires were generated with immunoSEQ multiplex PCR, while TCRdb's copy carries only in-frame clones and drops some. The sample contains 55,000 to 90,000 clones, approximately 85% of which appear only once. The specimen was peripheral blood. This TCR derives from an elderly woman with active or convalescent COVID-19. V is TRBV6-2 or TRBV6-3 and J is TRBJ2-2, with D possibly being TRBD2 (5 bases). The chain's CDR3 is CASSRDLTGELFF. The DNA of the CDR3 is TGTGCCAGCAGTCGGGATCTCACCGGGGAGCTGTTTTTT.